This is a list of T cell receptor beta chains from one sample in a study of cytomegalovirus exposure and HLA in healthy donors. Generated by immunoSEQ multiplex PCR, the TCRdb table keeps only in-frame clones and is missing some. The sample records some 180,000 clones, about 90% being singletons. Sequencing was done on a sample of PBMCs. These receptors were collected from a girl in the first two years of life in good health and CMV-seronegative. The CDR3 runs from the conserved cysteine through the conserved F or W. A D gene is named only where the DNA matches it firmly. The size entry is marked missing in some rows and otherwise reads once, few, many or a size class.

clone size	D gene	V gene	J gene	CDR3 DNA	CDR3 protein
.	TRBD2	TRBV27	TRBJ2-3	TGTGCCAGCAGCGAACAGCGGGAGTGGGGCACAGATACGCAGTATTTT	CASSEQREWGTDTQYF
.	TRBD1	TRBV10-3	TRBJ1-1	TGTGCCCACCGGGACAGGGTGGGCACTGAAGCTTTCTTT	CAHRDRVGTEAFF
.	.	TRBV5-4	TRBJ2-5	TGTGCCAGCAGCTTCGAGGCGGTGCGAGAGACCCAGTACTTC	CASSFEAVRETQYF
.	TRBD2	TRBV5-1	TRBJ2-1	TGCGCCAGCAGCTTCGGGACTAGCGGCTACAATGAGCAGTTCTTC	CASSFGTSGYNEQFF
.	.	TRBV5-4	TRBJ1-1	TGTGCCAGCAGCTTGGGGTGGTCGGGAGCTACAAACACTGAAGCTTTCTTT	CASSLGWSGATNTEAFF
.	.	TRBV4-2	TRBJ2-3	TGTGCCAGCAGCCAAGACCCCAACACAGATACGCAGTATTTT	CASSQDPNTDTQYF
few	.	TRBV4-1	TRBJ1-6	TGCGCCAGCAGCCGCGTATTATATTCACCCCTCCACTTT	CASSRVLYSPLHF
.	TRBD1	TRBV30	TRBJ1-1	TGTGCCTGGGGACAGGGAGGCACTGAAGCTTTCTTT	CAWGQGGTEAFF
once	TRBD1	TRBV15	TRBJ1-2	TGTGCCACCAGCAGGAGGGACAGGGGAGAGGATGGCTACACCTTC	CATSRRDRGEDGYTF
.	.	TRBV2	TRBJ2-7	TGTGCCAGCAGTGAGTTCCCTTCCGAGCAGTACTTC	CASSEFPSEQYF
.	TRBD2	TRBV27	TRBJ2-2	TGTGCCAGCAGTACCAGGACTAGCGCCTACACCGGGGAGCTGTTTTTT	CASSTRTSAYTGELFF
.	TRBD2	TRBV29-1	TRBJ2-3	TGCAGCGCCGCCCCGGGACTAGCAACAGATACGCAGTATTTT	CSAAPGLATDTQYF
.	TRBD1	TRBV23-1	TRBJ2-3	TGCGCCAGCAGTTCGGGACAGGGATCCACAGTTTCCCTACAAGATACGCAGTATTTT	CASSSGQGSTVSLQDTQYF
.	.	TRBV30	TRBJ2-7	TGTGCCTGGGGGCGTTACGAGCAGTACTTC	CAWGRYEQYF
.	.	TRBV19	TRBJ1-2	TGTGCCAGTAGTATACCCCCACAGAATCATGGCTACACCTTC	CASSIPPQNHGYTF
.	TRBD2	TRBV5-1	TRBJ2-2	TGCGCCAGCAGCTTACTAGCGGGAGGGCCCGGGGAGCTGTTTTTT	CASSLLAGGPGELFF
.	TRBD1	TRBV6-5	TRBJ1-5	TGTGCCAGCCGACAGGGGGCGCAGAGTCAGCCCCAGCATTTT	CASRQGAQSQPQHF
.	.	TRBV13	TRBJ1-1	TGTGCCAGCAGCTTCCCAACAGCCGATCGTGGCACTGAAGCTTTCTTT	CASSFPTADRGTEAFF
.	.	TRBV21-1	TRBJ2-7	TGTGCCAGCAGCAAAGTGCAACTAGCGGGGAAGCAGTACTTC	CASSKVQLAGKQYF
.	TRBD2	TRBV6-1	TRBJ2-3	TGTGCCAGCAGTGTTAGCGGGGGCACAGATACGCAGTATTTT	CASSVSGGTDTQYF
.	TRBD2	TRBV11-2	TRBJ2-7	TGTGCCAGCAGCTTAGAGACTAGCGTACTCTACGAGCAGTACTTC	CASSLETSVLYEQYF
.	TRBD1	TRBV29-1	TRBJ2-3	TGCAGCGTTTCGGGACAGGGGATAACAGATACGCAGTATTTT	CSVSGQGITDTQYF
.	.	TRBV6-5	TRBJ2-1	TGTGCCAGCGGATTCGTGAGGTCACACAATGAGCAGTTCTTC	CASGFVRSHNEQFF
.	TRBD2	TRBV9	TRBJ2-1	TGTGCCAGCAGCGTAGGGTGGGGGGCTAGCGGGAGGGGGGATAATGAGCAGTTCTTC	CASSVGWGASGRGDNEQFF
.	.	TRBV7-4	TRBJ2-4	TGTGCCAGCAGCTCAGGCGAAGTGAACATTCAGTACTTC	CASSSGEVNIQYF